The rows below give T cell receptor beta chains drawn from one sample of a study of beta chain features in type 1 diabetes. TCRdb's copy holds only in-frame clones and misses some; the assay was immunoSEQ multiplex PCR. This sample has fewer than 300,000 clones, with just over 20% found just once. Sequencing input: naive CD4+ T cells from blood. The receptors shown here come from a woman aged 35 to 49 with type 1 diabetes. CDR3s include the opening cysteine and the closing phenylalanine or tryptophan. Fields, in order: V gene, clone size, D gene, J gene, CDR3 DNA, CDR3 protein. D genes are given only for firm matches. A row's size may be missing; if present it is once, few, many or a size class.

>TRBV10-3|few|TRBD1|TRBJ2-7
TGTGCCACCCGAGTTGGGACAGGTCCGGACGAGCAGTACTTC
CATRVGTGPDEQYF
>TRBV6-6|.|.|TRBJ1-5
TGTGCCAGCACCACAGGGTCTAATCAGCCCCAGCATTTT
CASTTGSNQPQHF
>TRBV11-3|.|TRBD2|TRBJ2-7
TGTGCCAGCAGCAAGAGCGGGGCCTACGAGCAGTACTTC
CASSKSGAYEQYF
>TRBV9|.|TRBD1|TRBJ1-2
TGTGCCAGCAGCGTCGGGACAGCCAACTATGGCTACACCTTC
CASSVGTANYGYTF
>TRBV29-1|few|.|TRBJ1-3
TGCAGCGCTCGGGTGGTCTCTGGAAACACCATATATTTT
CSARVVSGNTIYF
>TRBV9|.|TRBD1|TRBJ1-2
TGTGCCAGCAGCGTCGGCAGGGGGCTTAATGGCTACACCTTC
CASSVGRGLNGYTF
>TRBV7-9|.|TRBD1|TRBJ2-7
TGTGCCAGCAGCTTAGGGGGACAGGGATTCGAGCAGTACTTC
CASSLGGQGFEQYF
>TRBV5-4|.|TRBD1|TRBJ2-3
TGTGCCAGCAGCTGGACAGGGGGAGGTGAGGATACGCAGTATTTT
CASSWTGGGEDTQYF
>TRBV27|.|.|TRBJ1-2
TGTGCCAGCAGTTTAGCCGGGAGAGACTATGGCTACACCTTC
CASSLAGRDYGYTF
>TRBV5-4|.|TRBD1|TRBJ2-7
TGTGCCAGCAGCTTGCGACAGGGGGTCGAGCAGTACTTC
CASSLRQGVEQYF
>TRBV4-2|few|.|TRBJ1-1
TGTGCCAGCAGCCAAATAGGGGGAGAAAACACTGAAGCTTTCTTT
CASSQIGGENTEAFF
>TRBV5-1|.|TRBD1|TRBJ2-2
TGCGCCAGCAGCCAGGACAGGGTCCCCGGGGAGCTGTTTTTT
CASSQDRVPGELFF
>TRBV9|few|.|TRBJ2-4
TGTGCCAGCAGCACGGGCTCAGGGTGGGACATTCAGTACTTC
CASSTGSGWDIQYF
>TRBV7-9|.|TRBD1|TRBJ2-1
TGTGCCAGCAGCCCCTCCCCACAGGGGAATGAGCAGTTCTTC
CASSPSPQGNEQFF
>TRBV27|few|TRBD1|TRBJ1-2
TGTGCCAGCAGTTCCCCTACGTCGGGACAGCCGGGCTACACCTTC
CASSSPTSGQPGYTF
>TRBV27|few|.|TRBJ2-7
TGTGCCAGCAGTTCCTCGGCCTACGAGCAGTACTTC
CASSSSAYEQYF
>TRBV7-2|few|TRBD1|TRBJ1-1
TGTGCCAGCAGCTTAGGGACAGGAAACACTGAAGCTTTCTTT
CASSLGTGNTEAFF
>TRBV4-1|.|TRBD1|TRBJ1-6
TGCGCCAGCAGCCAAGATGGACAGGGGAGCTCCTATAATTCACCCCTCCACTTT
CASSQDGQGSSYNSPLHF
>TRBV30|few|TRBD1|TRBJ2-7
TGTGCCTGGAGCCGGGGGCGGTTTGGGACAGGGGGGCCCCAGCAGTACTTC
CAWSRGRFGTGGPQQYF
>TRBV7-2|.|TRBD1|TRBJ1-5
TGTGCCAGCAGCTGGGACAGGGGGAATCAGCCCCAGCATTTT
CASSWDRGNQPQHF
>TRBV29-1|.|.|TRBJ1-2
TGCAGCGTTGAGGACAGAAACTATGGCTACACCTTC
CSVEDRNYGYTF
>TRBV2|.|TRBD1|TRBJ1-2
TGTGCCAGCAGTGAGCTAGGACAGGGCGGCTATGGCTACACCTTC
CASSELGQGGYGYTF
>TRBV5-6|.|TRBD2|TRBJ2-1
TGTGCCAGCAGCTTGAAAGGGAGGGATGAGCAGTTCTTC
CASSLKGRDEQFF